This T cell receptor (beta chain) was sequenced during a study of brain T cells in children with intractable seizures. Study-wide results and caveats: Patients' HCMV serostatus was unknown; virus specificity rests on CDR3 similarity alone. Clones missing pre-surgery may reflect undersampling of that blood sample.

The sequenced cases were selected for having the highest brain T cell transcript signatures. Pre-surgery treatment included at least one anti-epileptic drug. Libraries were prepared by immunoSEQ multiplex PCR; TCRdb keeps only in-frame clonotypes and omits some of them. The table records roughly 110,000 clones, 94% of them present only once. The CDR3 sequence is 14 residues long. Trimming stripped 5 bases from V and 7 bases from J, with 18 bases between. CDR1 GTSNPN and CDR2 SVGIG come from the germline V gene (reference sequence). This clone occurred a few times. Antigen: not known. This TCR came from a boy less than two years old with hemimegalencephaly and intractable seizures. The rearrangement joins TRBV30 to TRBJ1-5; D gene unclear. The sequencing used peripheral blood, collected at surgery. The DNA for the CDR3 is TGTGCCTGGGGGAGAGGGCATGCAGACCAGCCCCAGCATTTT. This translates into CAWGRGHADQPQHF. The full variable domain, its missing parts supplied by reference TRBV30 and TRBJ1-5, is SQTIHQWPATLVQPVGSPLSLECTVEGTSNPNLYWYRQAAGRGLQLLFYSVGIGQISSEVPQNLSASRPQDRQFILSSKKLLLSDSGFYLCAWGRGHADQPQHFGDGTRLSIL.